The text below deals with one T cell receptor beta chain. Its specificity is not known. The sample is drawn from a study of T cells after yellow fever vaccination. For the study at large: With SMART-Seq v4 Ultra Low Input, the fractions containing low cell numbers were prepared. Points from the study as a whole: There was a small share of clonotypes that showed up in both the CD4 and CD8 compartments. It was a weaker secondary response, yet one that peaked faster, at day 5 versus 15.

5'RACE template switching produced TCR cDNA carrying a universal primer site and UMIs. From the 5' RACE reads, TCRdb called clonotypes with MiXCR, one entry per CDR3 protein. The table shows about 360,000 distinct CDR3 sequences, with around 6.5% occurring only once. The CDR3 totals 15 residues. After removal of 4 bases from V and 5 bases from J, the junction contained 9 bases not matched to a gene. Germline V lookup: CDR1 LGHNA, CDR2 YSLEER. This receptor was obtained from a man under 40 who received the YFV17D yellow fever vaccine. Material: PBMCs, obtained 5 days after the yellow fever booster vaccination. This rearrangement joins TRBV4-3 to TRBJ2-7, with 9 nucleotides matching TRBD2. In DNA, the CDR3 is TGCGCCAGCAGCCTGTCTAGCGGGAAAGGCAACGAGCAGTACTTC. It yields the protein CASSLSSGKGNEQYF.